The 25 T cell receptor beta chains below all came from one sample that was sequenced in a study of blood T cells in healthy people across ages. The authors ran a second PCR of roughly 6 to 11 cycles using a sample-barcoded 5' primer and a J-beta primer mix. TCRdb recomputed calls from the 5' RACE reads with MiXCR, one row per CDR3 protein. The data contain 1.5 million to 2 million distinct CDR3 sequences, just under 50% of them seen just once; the ten biggest clones take up about 2.1%. The sequenced sample was blood. These receptors all stem from a woman aged 40 to 49 in good health.

The rearrangement uses TRBV6-2 or TRBV6-3 and TRBJ1-2; D is possibly TRBD1 (6 bases). Germline V gene data show CDR1 as MNHEY and CDR2 as SVGEGT. Trimming cost V 8 bases and J 7 bases, with 23 bases left between them. The CDR3 spans 15 residues. CDR3 residues: CASSHRGAPWIGYTF. CDR3 sequence (DNA): TGTGCCAGCTCCCATAGGGGGGCGCCTTGGATTGGCTACACCTTC.

This clonotype was detected only a few times. This sequence joins TRBV28 and TRBJ2-5, with D possibly TRBD1 on 6 matching bases. Germline values: CDR1 MDHEN, CDR2 SYDVKM. This CDR3 comprises 16 residues. V gave up 8 bases and J gave up 3 bases, with 22 bases separating them. CDR3 protein: CASGRTGSTQKETQYF. In nucleotides, the CDR3 is TGTGCCAGCGGGCGTACAGGGTCGACGCAGAAAGAGACCCAGTACTTC.

CDR3 nucleotides: TGTGCGGGGGCTAATTCCTACAATGAGCAGTTCTTC. Residues: CAGANSYNEQFF. V gene TRBV28 combines with J gene TRBJ2-1; D is possibly TRBD1 (6 bases). The length of the CDR3 is 12 residues. The germline V gene encodes CDR1 MDHEN and CDR2 SYDVKM.

The chain has TRBV29-1 and TRBJ2-7; D ambiguous. Germline V lookup: CDR1 SQVTM, CDR2 ANQGSEA. V lost 4 bases to trimming and J lost 2 bases, with 9 bases between them. The CDR3 is 12 amino acids. CDR3 residues: CSVVASAYEQYF. The CDR3 nucleotides are TGCAGCGTTGTGGCCAGCGCCTACGAGCAGTACTTC.

The rearrangement uses TRBV4-1 and TRBJ2-3, with 9 bases aligning to TRBD2. The length of the CDR3 is 15 residues. The V gene end was trimmed by 4 bases and the J gene end by 4 bases; junction bases not matched to a gene: 6. The germline gives CDR1 MGHRA, CDR2 YSYEKL. CDR3 coding DNA: TGCGCCAGCAGCCCCTGGGGCGGGGGGGCAGATACGCAGTATTTT. Amino acids: CASSPWGGGADTQYF.

With regard to this clonotype: A much larger clonotype is one base distant, so this may be a read error. The V call is TRBV4-3, the J call TRBJ2-3; the D gene is possibly TRBD1 (5 bases). V lost 0 bases and J lost 2, with 12 bases in between. This CDR3 has 16 amino acids. Germline V gene sequence: CDR1 LGHNA, CDR2 YSLEER. In DNA form, the CDR3 reads TGCGCCAGCAGCCAAGAGGCCATGGGGCCCACAGATACGCAGTATTTT. It encodes CASSQEAMGPTDTQYF.

The rearrangement uses TRBV6-1 and TRBJ1-5; D remains unclear. There are 13 residues in the CDR3. The V end lost 1 base, the J end lost 11 bases, and 12 bases lay between the germline ends. Germline V CDR1 and CDR2: MNHNS, SASEGT. CDR3 coding DNA: TGTGCCAGCAGTGAAGGGGGAGCACGCGCCCAGCATTTT. Its translation is CASSEGGARAQHF.

This chain's CDR3 is CASSFELAGGQETQFF. The CDR3 nucleotides read TGTGCCAGCAGCTTCGAACTAGCGGGGGGCCAAGAGACCCAGTTCTTC. The chain is built from TRBV11-2 and TRBJ2-5; TRBD2 agrees at 12 bases. With the DNA end fitting TRBJ2-1 better, the J assignment may be wrong. This CDR3 comprises 16 residues. The germline gives CDR1 SGHAT, CDR2 FQNNGV.

V gene TRBV18 combines with J gene TRBJ2-1; 9 nucleotides agree with TRBD1. Germline loops: CDR1 KGHSH, CDR2 LQKENI. The CDR3 is 14 residues long. The V and J ends lost 4 bases and 7 bases, in that order; junction bases with no gene match: 5. The CDR3 bases are TGTGCCAGCTCACGATGGGGACAGGGAAATGAGCAGTTCTTC. This gives the protein CASSRWGQGNEQFF.

The chain couples TRBV7-2 to TRBJ2-5; 7 positions agree with TRBD2. The germline V gene has CDR1 SGHTA and CDR2 FQGNSA. V lost 5 bases to trimming and J lost 3 bases; unmatched junction nucleotides: 12. The CDR3 has 16 residues. CDR3 in amino acids: CASSPPGGTKKETQYF. The DNA for the CDR3 is TGTGCCAGCAGCCCCCCCGGGGGGACTAAGAAAGAGACCCAGTACTTC.

On this clonotype itself: Its ends do not fully match the called genes, so a read error is possible. V is TRBV7-2 and J is TRBJ2-1, with D maybe TRBD1 (5 bases). The V gene's germline CDR1 is SGHTA and CDR2 FQGNSA. This CDR3 comprises 15 residues. As DNA, the CDR3 is TGTGCCGGCAGCTTATCGCAGGGCCCGTACAATGAGCAGTTCTTC. Translation: CAGSLSQGPYNEQFF. Drawing the rest from reference TRBV7-2 and TRBJ2-1, the complete variable domain is GAGVSQSPSNKVTEKGKDVELRCDPISGHTALYWYRQSLGQGLEFLIYFQGNSAPDKSGLPSDRFSAERTGGSVSTLTIQRTQQEDSAVYLCAGSLSQGPYNEQFFGPGTRLTVL.

This chain connects TRBV20-1 to TRBJ2-7; no definite D call. The J call is uncertain, as TRBJ2-5 better fits the DNA end. This CDR3 region has 12 residues. Germline CDR1 reads DFQATT; CDR2 reads SNEGSKA (reference sequence). The CDR3 reads CSASEFLETQYF. The CDR3 DNA sequence: TGCAGTGCTAGTGAATTTTTGGAGACCCAGTACTTC.

There are a few counts of this clonotype. The chain carries TRBV20-1 and TRBJ1-2; TRBD1 is a possible D gene (6 bases). The CDR3 consists of 13 residues. Germline V gene data show CDR1 as DFQATT and CDR2 as SNEGSKA (reference sequence). In nucleotides, the CDR3 is TGCAGCGAAACGGACAGTAGTAACTATGGCTACACCTTC. Encoded protein: CSETDSSNYGYTF.

This clonotype was detected only a few times. The gene calls are TRBV9 and TRBJ2-6; no reliable D call. V was pared by 3 bases and J by 1 base, with 11 bases between. The germline V gene has CDR1 SGDLS and CDR2 YYNGEE. The length of the CDR3 is 16 residues. The chain's CDR3 is CASSGQWGSGANVLTF. CDR3 DNA sequence: TGTGCCAGCAGCGGTCAGTGGGGTTCTGGGGCCAACGTCCTGACTTTC. The full variable domain, with the rest looked up from reference TRBV9 and TRBJ2-6, is DSGVTQTPKHLITATGQRVTLRCSPRSGDLSVYWYQQSLDQGLQFLIQYYNGEERAKGNILERFSAQQFPDLHSELNLSSLELGDSALYFCASSGQWGSGANVLTFGAGSRLTVL.

This clonotype was detected a few times. This chain's CDR3 is CASSFGGSRYEQYF. The CDR3 DNA sequence: TGTGCCAGCAGTTTCGGAGGGTCGCGCTACGAGCAGTACTTC. This rearrangement joins TRBV12-3 or TRBV12-4 to TRBJ2-7, with D possibly matching TRBD2 (6 bases). This CDR3 is built from 14 residues. The germline V and J ends were trimmed by 3 bases and 3 bases, with 12 bases remaining between them.

The genes are TRBV11-2 and TRBJ2-1; TRBD1 matches at 8 bases. Germline values: CDR1 SGHAT, CDR2 FQNNGV. V shed 3 bases and J 7 bases; nucleotides not matched to a gene: 8. CDR3 length: 15 residues. CDR3 region: CASSLLGQGGNEQFF. DNA for the CDR3: TGTGCCAGCAGCTTGCTTGGACAGGGCGGGAATGAGCAGTTCTTC. Together with reference TRBV11-2 and TRBJ2-1, the CDR3 gives the full variable domain: EAGVAQSPRYKIIEKRQSVAFWCNPISGHATLYWYQQILGQGPKLLIQFQNNGVVDDSQLPKDRFSAERLKGVDSTLKIQPAKLEDSAVYLCASSLLGQGGNEQFFGPGTRLTVL.

The chain carries TRBV7-2 and TRBJ2-1, with D tentatively TRBD1 or TRBD2 (7 bases each). The DNA end is more similar to TRBJ2-7, so the J call may be wrong. Per germline, CDR1 SGHTA and CDR2 FQGNSA. The CDR3 consists of 14 residues. CDR3 sequence reads: CASSPRRGGNEQYF. CDR3 nucleotide sequence: TGTGCCAGCAGCCCCCGCAGGGGGGGCAATGAGCAGTACTTC.

The DNA of the CDR3 is TGCAGCGTCGAATGGGCGGATCCTCAAGAGACCCAGTACTTC. The encoded protein is CSVEWADPQETQYF. The chain is built from TRBV29-1 and TRBJ2-5, with no clear D. Germline V lookup: CDR1 SQVTM, CDR2 ANQGSEA. The V and J ends lost 6 bases and 2 bases respectively, with 16 bases between them. This CDR3 contains 14 residues.

The chain recombines TRBV6-1 with TRBJ2-7; 8 bases agree with TRBD1. This CDR3 spans 14 amino acids. With V trimmed by 4 bases and J by 2 bases, 4 bases remained unmatched. Germline loops: CDR1 MNHNS, CDR2 SASEGT. The CDR3 is CASSGDRGPYEQYF. DNA for the CDR3: TGTGCCAGCAGTGGAGACAGGGGACCCTACGAGCAGTACTTC.

The CDR3 is CSAILAGNYNEQFF. The CDR3 nucleotides read TGCAGTGCCATACTAGCGGGAAATTACAATGAGCAGTTCTTC. The chain employs TRBV20-1 and TRBJ2-1, with 10 bases identical to TRBD2. CDR1 DFQATT and CDR2 SNEGSKA come from the germline V gene (reference sequence). This CDR3 is 14 amino acids long. V shed 6 bases and J 4 bases; nucleotides not matched to a gene: 6.

The rearrangement uses TRBV12-3 or TRBV12-4 and TRBJ2-3, with unresolved D. The V gene lost 4 bases and the J gene lost 0 bases, with 5 bases spanning the gap. The CDR3 is 13 residues long. The CDR3 sequence is CASSCRSTDTQYF. The DNA of the CDR3 is TGTGCCAGCAGTTGTCGGAGCACAGATACGCAGTATTTT.

This clonotype has only a few counts. The rearrangement links TRBV13 to TRBJ2-1; D unresolved. The CDR3 spans 16 residues. Trimming pared 5 bases from V and 3 bases from J, leaving 17 bases between. Germline V gene lookup returns CDR1 PRHDT and CDR2 FYEKMQ (reference sequence). The CDR3 bases are TGTGCCAGCAGCCCCCCGGGTCCCAACGACTACAATGAGCAGTTCTTC. Translated: CASSPPGPNDYNEQFF.

This clonotype appeared a few times. V usage is TRBV7-9 and J usage is TRBJ1-4, with D possibly being TRBD1 (5 bases). The CDR3 sequence is 15 residues long. The V end was cut by 4 bases, the J end by 3 bases, with 12 bases between. Germline V gene sequence: CDR1 SEHNR, CDR2 FQNEAQ (reference sequence). The CDR3 DNA reads TGTGCCAGCAGCTCCTTAAAACAGGCTAATGAAAAACTGTTTTTT. Protein: CASSSLKQANEKLFF.

The rearrangement links TRBV10-3 to TRBJ2-5; D is ambiguous. V lost 4 bases, J lost 5 bases, and 11 bases lay in between. The CDR3 consists of 13 residues. From germline, CDR1 is ENHRY and CDR2 SYGVKD. CDR3: CAISGGLEETQYF. For the CDR3, the DNA is TGTGCCATCAGTGGAGGTTTAGAGGAGACCCAGTACTTC.

This chain uses TRBV6-5 with TRBJ2-3; the D call may be TRBD1 or TRBD2 (5 bases each). CDR1 is MNHEY and CDR2 is SVGAGI in the germline V gene. The CDR3 contains 16 residues. Trimming pared 0 bases from V and 5 bases from J, leaving 15 bases between. The CDR3 spells CASSYSGVQSVDTQYF. CDR3 DNA sequence: TGTGCCAGCAGTTACTCGGGGGTACAGTCGGTAGATACGCAGTATTTT.